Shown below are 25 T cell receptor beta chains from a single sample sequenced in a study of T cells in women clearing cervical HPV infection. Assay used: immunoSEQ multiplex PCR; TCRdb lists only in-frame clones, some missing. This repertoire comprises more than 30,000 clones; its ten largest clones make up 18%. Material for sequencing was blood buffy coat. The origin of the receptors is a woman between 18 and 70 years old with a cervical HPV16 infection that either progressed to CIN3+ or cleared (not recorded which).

This CDR3 is CARDAGGTSTDTQYF. CDR3 bases read: TGTGCCAGGGATGCGGGGGGGACTAGCACAGATACC. V gene TRBV6-4 combines with J gene TRBJ2-5, with TRBD2 matching over 9 bases. Coverage ceases 3 residues before the CDR3 finishes, and the germline J gene fills in the end. CDR1 and CDR2 from the germline V gene are MRHNA and SNTAGT. This CDR3 region has 15 residues.

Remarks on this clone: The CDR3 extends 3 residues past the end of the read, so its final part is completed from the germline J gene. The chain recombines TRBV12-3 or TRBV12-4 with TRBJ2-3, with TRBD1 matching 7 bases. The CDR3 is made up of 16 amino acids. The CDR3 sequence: CASSLQLGRGSNAQYF. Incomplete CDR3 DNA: TGTGCCAGCAGTTTGCAATTGGGCAGGGGGAGTAATGCG.

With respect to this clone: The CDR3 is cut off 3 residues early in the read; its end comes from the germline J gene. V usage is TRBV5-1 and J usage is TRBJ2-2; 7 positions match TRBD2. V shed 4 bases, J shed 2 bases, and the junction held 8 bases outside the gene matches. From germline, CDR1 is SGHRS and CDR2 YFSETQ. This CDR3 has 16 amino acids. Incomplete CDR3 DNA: TGCGCCAGCAGCAGGTGGCTAGCGGAAAACACCGGGGAG. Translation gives CASSRWLAENTGE. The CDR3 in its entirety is CASSRWLAENTGELFF.

This chain's CDR3 is CASRTPSYNEQFF. Incomplete CDR3 DNA: TGTGCCAGTAGGACTCCCTCCTACAATGAG. The rearrangement joins TRBV19 to TRBJ2-1; D gene ambiguous. The read ends 3 residues early relative to the CDR3; the germline J gene fills the gap. CDR1 LNHDA and CDR2 SQIVND come from the germline V gene (reference sequence). The CDR3 contains 13 residues. Trimming took 6 bases from V and 0 from J, leaving 6 bases between them.

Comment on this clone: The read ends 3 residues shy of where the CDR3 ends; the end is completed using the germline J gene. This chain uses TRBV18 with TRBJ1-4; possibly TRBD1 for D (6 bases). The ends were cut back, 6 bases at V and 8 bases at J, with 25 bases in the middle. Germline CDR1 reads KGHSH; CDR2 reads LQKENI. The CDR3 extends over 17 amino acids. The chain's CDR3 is CASSPMTGSTLREKLFF. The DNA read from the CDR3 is TGTGCCAGCTCGCCTATGACAGGCTCAACGCTAAGGGAAAAA. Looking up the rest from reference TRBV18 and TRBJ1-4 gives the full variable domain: NAGVMQNPRHLVRRRGQEARLRCSPMKGHSHVYWYRQLPEEGLKFMVYLQKENIIDESGMPKERFSAEFPKEGPSILRIQQVVRGDSAAYFCASSPMTGSTLREKLFFGSGTQLSVL.

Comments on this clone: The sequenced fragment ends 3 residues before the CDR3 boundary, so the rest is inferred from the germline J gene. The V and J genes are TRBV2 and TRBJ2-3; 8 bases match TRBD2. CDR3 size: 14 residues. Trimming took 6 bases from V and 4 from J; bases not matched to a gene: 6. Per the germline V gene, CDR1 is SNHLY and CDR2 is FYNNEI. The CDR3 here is CASSPGLAADTQYF. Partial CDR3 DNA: TGTGCCAGCAGCCCTGGACTAGCAGCAGATACG.

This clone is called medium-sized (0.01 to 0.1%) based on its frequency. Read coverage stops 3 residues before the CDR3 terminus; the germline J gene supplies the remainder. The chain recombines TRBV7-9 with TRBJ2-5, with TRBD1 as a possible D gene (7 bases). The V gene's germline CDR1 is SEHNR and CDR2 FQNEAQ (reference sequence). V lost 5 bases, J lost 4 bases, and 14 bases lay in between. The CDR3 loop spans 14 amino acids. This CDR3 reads CASSMRQGGETQYF. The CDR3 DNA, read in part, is TGTGCCAGCAGCATGAGACAGGGAGGAGAGACC.

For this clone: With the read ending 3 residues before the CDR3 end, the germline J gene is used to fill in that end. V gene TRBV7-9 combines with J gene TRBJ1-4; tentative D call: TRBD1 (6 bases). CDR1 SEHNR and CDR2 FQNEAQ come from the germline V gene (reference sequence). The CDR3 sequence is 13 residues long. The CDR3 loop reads CASSVDRNSPLFF. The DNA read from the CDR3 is TGTGCCAGCAGCGTGGACAGAAATTCACCA.

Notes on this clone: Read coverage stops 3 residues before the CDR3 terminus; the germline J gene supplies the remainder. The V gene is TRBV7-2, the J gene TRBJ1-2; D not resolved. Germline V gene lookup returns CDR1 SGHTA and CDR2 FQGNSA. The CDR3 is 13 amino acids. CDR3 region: CASSLGRIYDYTF. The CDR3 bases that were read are TGTGCCAGCAGCTTAGGCAGGATCTACGAC.

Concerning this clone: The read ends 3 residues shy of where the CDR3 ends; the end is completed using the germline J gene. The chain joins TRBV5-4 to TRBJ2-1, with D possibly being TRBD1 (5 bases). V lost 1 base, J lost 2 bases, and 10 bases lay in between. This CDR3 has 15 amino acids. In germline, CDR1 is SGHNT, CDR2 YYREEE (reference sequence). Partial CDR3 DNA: TGTGCCAGCAGCTTGATTTCAGGGACCTACAATGAG. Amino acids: CASSLISGTYNE. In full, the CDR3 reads CASSLISGTYNEQFF. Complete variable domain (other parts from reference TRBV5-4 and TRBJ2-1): ETGVTQSPTHLIKTRGQQVTLRCSSQSGHNTVSWYQQALGQGPQFIFQYYREEENGRGNFPPRFSGLQFPNYSSELNVNALELDDSALYLCASSLISGTYNEQFFGPGTRLTVL.

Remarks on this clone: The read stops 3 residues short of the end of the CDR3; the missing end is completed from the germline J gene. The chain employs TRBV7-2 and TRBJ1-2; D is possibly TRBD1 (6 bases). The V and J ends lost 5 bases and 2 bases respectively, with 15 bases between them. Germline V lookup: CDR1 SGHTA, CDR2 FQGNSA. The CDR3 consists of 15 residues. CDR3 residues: CASSPQGQGNYGYTF. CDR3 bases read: TGTGCCAGCAGCCCACAGGGACAAGGGAACTATGGC.

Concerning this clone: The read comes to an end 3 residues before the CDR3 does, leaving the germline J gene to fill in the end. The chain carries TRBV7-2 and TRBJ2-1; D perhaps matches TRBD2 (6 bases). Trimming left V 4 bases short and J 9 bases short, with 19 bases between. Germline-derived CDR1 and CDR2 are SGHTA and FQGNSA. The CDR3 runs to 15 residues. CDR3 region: CASSSLASRAGEQFF. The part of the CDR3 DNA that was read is TGTGCCAGCAGCTCCCTAGCGTCCCGCGCTGGTGAG.

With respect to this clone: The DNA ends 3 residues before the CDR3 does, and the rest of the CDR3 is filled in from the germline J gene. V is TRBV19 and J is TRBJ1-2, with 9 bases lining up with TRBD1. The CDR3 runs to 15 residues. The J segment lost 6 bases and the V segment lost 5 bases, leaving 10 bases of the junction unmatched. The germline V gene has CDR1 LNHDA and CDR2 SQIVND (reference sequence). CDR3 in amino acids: CASSPSYRQGDGYTF. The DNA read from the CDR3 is TGTGCCAGTAGTCCATCATACCGACAGGGGGATGGC.

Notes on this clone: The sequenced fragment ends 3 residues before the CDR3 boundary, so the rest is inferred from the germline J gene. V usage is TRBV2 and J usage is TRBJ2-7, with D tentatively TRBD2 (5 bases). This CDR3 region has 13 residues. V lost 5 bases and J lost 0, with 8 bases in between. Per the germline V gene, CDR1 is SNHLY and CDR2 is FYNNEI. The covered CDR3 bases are TGTGCCAGCAGTCCGGGGATCTCCTACGAG. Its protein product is CASSPGISYE. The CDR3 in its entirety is CASSPGISYEQYF.

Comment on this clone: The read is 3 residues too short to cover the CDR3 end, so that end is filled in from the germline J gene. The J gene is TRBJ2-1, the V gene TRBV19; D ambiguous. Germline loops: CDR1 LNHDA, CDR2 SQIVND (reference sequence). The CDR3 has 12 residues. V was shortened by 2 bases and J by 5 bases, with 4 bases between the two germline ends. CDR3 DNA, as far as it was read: TGTGCCAGTAGTATATCTGACAATGAG. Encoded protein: CASSISDNE. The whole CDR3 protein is CASSISDNEQFF.

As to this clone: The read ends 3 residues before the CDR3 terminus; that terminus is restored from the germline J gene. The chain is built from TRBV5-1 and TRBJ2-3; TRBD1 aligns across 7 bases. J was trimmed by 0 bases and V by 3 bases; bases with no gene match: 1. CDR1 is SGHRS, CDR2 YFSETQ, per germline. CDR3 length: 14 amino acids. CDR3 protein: CASSSGQSTDTQYF. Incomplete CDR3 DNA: TGCGCCAGCAGCTCGGGACAGAGCACAGATACG.

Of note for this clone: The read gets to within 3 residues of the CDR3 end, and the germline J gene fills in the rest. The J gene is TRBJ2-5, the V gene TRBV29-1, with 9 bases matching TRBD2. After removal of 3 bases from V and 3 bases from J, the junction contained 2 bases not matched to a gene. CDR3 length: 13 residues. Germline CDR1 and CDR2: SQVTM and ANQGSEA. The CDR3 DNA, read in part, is TGCAGCGTTGACCGGACTAGCGAAGAGACC. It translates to CSVDRTSEET. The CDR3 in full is CSVDRTSEETQYF.

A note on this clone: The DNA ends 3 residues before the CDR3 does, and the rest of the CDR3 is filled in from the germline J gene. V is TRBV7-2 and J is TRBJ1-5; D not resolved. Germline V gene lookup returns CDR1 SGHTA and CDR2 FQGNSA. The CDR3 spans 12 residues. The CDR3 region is CASSFLSYPQHF. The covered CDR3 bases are TGTGCCAGCAGCTTCCTATCATACCCC.

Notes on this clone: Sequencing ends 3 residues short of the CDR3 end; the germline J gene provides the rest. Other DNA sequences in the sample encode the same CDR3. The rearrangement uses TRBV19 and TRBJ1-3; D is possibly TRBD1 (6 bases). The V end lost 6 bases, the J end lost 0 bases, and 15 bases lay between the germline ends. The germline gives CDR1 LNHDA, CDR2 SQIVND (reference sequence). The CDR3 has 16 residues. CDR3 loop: CASRRGGHSSGNTIYF. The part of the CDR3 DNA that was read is TGTGCCAGTAGAAGGGGGGGGCATAGCTCTGGAAACACC.

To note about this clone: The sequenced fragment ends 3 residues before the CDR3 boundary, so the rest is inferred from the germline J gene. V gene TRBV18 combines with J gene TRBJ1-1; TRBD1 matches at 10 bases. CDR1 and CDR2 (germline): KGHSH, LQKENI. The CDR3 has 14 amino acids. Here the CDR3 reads CASSPGTGADTAFF. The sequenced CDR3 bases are TGTGCCAGCTCACCAGGGACAGGGGCAGATACG.

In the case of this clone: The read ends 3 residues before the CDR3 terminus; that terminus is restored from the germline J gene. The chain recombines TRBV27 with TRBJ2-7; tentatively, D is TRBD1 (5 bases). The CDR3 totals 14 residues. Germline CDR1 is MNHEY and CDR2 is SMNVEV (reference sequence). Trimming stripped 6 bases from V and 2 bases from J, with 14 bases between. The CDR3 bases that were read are TGTGCCAGCAGAGAAAGGGGCAGTCCCTACGAG. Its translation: CASRERGSPYE. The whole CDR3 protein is CASRERGSPYEQYF.

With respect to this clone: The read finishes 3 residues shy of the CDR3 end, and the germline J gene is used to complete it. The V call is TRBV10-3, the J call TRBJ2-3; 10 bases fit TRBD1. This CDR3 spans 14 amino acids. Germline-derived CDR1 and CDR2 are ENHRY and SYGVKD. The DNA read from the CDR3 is TGTGCCATCAGTGAGTCAGACAGGGGGCGGCCG. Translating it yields CAISESDRGRP. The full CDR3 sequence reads CAISESDRGRPQYF.

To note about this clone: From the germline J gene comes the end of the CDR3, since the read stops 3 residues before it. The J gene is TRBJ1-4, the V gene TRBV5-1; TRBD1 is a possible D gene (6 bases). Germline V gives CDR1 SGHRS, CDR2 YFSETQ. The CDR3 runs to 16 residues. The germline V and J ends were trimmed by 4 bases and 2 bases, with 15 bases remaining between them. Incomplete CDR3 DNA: TGCGCCAGCAGCGCGACTTACCAGGGGACTAATGAAAAA. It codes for CASSATYQGTNEK. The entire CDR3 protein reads CASSATYQGTNEKLFF.

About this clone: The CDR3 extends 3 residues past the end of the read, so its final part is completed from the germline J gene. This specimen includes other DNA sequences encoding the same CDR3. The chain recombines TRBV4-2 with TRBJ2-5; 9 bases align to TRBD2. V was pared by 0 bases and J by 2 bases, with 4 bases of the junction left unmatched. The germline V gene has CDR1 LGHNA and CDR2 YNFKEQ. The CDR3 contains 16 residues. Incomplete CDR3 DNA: TGTGCCAGCAGCCAAGACAGCGGGGGGCGACAAGAGACC. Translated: CASSQDSGGRQET. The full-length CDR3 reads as CASSQDSGGRQETQYF.

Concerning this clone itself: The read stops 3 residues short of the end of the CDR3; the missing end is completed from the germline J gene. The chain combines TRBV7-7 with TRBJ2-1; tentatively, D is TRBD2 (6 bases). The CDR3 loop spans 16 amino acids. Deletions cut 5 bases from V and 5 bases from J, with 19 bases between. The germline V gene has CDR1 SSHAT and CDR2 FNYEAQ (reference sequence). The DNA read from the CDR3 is TGTGCCAGCAGCCCCGGGGGAGTCCTAAAAAACAATGAG. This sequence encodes CASSPGGVLKNNE. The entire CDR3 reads CASSPGGVLKNNEQFF.